Below are 7 T cell receptor beta chains sequenced from a single sample in a study of T cells in Graves' hyperthyroidism and ophthalmopathy. It was RNA transcripts that yielded the amplified TCR beta CDR3 regions. A set of HTBI primers served as the primers for a first-round RT-PCR of the TCR CDR3. Each CDR3 protein is one row after TCRdb ran MiXCR on the multiplex PCR reads. This table has 530,000 or so distinct CDR3 sequences, about half appearing once. The material sequenced was peripheral blood or thyroid tissue (not recorded which). The receptors come from a woman aged 18-29 years with Graves' hyperthyroidism.

J is TRBJ2-3 and V is TRBV7-9; D might be TRBD2 (6 bases). This CDR3 region has 17 residues. Trimming took 5 bases from V and 2 from J, leaving 20 bases between them. CDR1 SEHNR and CDR2 FQNEAQ come from the germline V gene (reference sequence). CDR3: CASSPTLAVFSTDTQYF. The CDR3 DNA reads TGTGCCAGCAGCCCAACCTTAGCGGTTTTTTCCACAGATACGCAGTATTTT.

The CDR3: CASSPGTSGREQYF. CDR3 in DNA: TGTGCCAGCAGCCCCGGTACTAGCGGGAGGGAGCAGTACTTC. The chain employs TRBV7-2 and TRBJ2-7; 12 bases are a match to TRBD2. The germline V gene encodes CDR1 SGHTA and CDR2 FQGNSA. The CDR3 is 14 amino acids. V trimming: 5 bases; J trimming: 7 bases; junction bases outside the gene matches: 6.

V is TRBV20-1 and J is TRBJ1-2, with D possibly matching TRBD1 (5 bases). Trimming left V 6 bases short and J 6 bases short, with 14 bases between. The germline CDR1 and CDR2 sequences are DFQATT and SNEGSKA (reference sequence). This CDR3 contains 12 residues. The CDR3 bases are TGCAGTGCCAGCAGCCAAGGGGATGGCTACACCTTC. This codes for CSASSQGDGYTF.

The rearrangement joins TRBV7-8 to TRBJ2-7; 7 bases agree with TRBD1. Trimming at V came to 2 bases and at J to 6 bases, leaving 4 bases not matched to a gene. The CDR3 sequence is 13 residues long. Looked up from germline, CDR1 is SGHVS and CDR2 is FQNEAQ. In DNA form, the CDR3 reads TGTGCCAGCAGCTTAAACGCAGGGGGCGAGCAGTACTTC. It encodes CASSLNAGGEQYF.

Details on this clonotype: This CDR3 is missing its conserved last phenylalanine or tryptophan, likely due to a read error. This chain connects TRBV7-3 to TRBJ2-7, with 9 bases that match TRBD1. The end of the DNA fits TRBJ2-1 better, so the J call may be wrong. This CDR3 contains 14 residues. Germline CDR1 is SGHTA and CDR2 is FQGTGA. The CDR3 region has the DNA TGTGCCAGCAGCTGGGGACAGGGACGCGATGAGCAGTTCCTC. Its translation is CASSWGQGRDEQFL.

This clonotype was seen many times. The rearrangement uses TRBV2 and TRBJ2-5; D is undetermined. The CDR3 has 13 residues. The germline V gene has CDR1 SNHLY and CDR2 FYNNEI. The V end lost 6 bases, the J end lost 4 bases, and 12 bases lay between the germline ends. Here the CDR3 reads CASSSGSTETQYF. The DNA for the CDR3 is TGTGCCAGCAGCTCCGGGTCAACAGAGACCCAGTACTTC.

Note on this clonotype: This sequence may be a read error, since a much larger clone differs from it by one base. The chain couples TRBV20-1 to TRBJ1-1; weak D call: TRBD1 (5 bases). Trimming removed 6 bases from V and 2 bases from J, with 13 bases in between. CDR3 length: 13 amino acids. Germline-derived CDR1 and CDR2 are DFQATT and SNEGSKA (reference sequence). CDR3 residues: CSAGGSSNTEAFF. CDR3 DNA: TGCAGTGCCGGGGGTTCCTCAAACACTGAAGCTTTCTTT.